The 8 T cell receptor beta chains given below trace back to one sample, sequenced in a study of metastatic and nonmetastatic thyroid tumors. All patients were treatment-naive before thyroid surgery. TCRdb re-analyzed the PCR reads through MiXCR. Altogether 9,600 or so clones are present, about 10% being singletons, with the ten largest covering 7.6%. The sequencing sample was made of tumor tissue. The receptors shown here come from a female donor with papillary thyroid cancer or a benign thyroid nodule (not recorded which). Some clones in this sample may be carry-over from other donors' samples.

This clone qualifies as medium-sized. The J gene is TRBJ1-5, the V gene TRBV2; 9 bases line up with TRBD1. Unmatched junction bases numbered 2, after V lost 4 bases and J lost 4 bases. The V gene's germline CDR1 is SNHLY and CDR2 FYNNEI. The CDR3 consists of 14 residues. The CDR3 loop reads CASSGQGGNQPQHF. The CDR3 nucleotides are TGTGCCAGCAGTGGACAGGGGGGAAATCAGCCCCAGCATTTT.

The rearrangement joins TRBV2 to TRBJ2-1, with 11 bases that match TRBD1. The V gene end was trimmed by 8 bases and the J gene end by 4 bases; junction bases not matched to a gene: 4. There are 14 residues in the CDR3. Germline V lookup: CDR1 SNHLY, CDR2 FYNNEI. CDR3 bases: TGTGCCAGCTGCGGGACAGGGGGATACAATGAGCAGTTCTTC. The encoded protein is CASCGTGGYNEQFF.

This clone came up many times. CDR3 loop: CASSQDSQGARGYTF. The CDR3 DNA sequence: TGTGCCAGCAGCCAAGATTCGCAGGGGGCGCGTGGCTACACCTTC. The chain recombines TRBV14 with TRBJ1-2, with 8 nucleotides matching TRBD1. The CDR3 totals 15 residues. CDR1 and CDR2 (germline): SGHDN, FVKESK. J was trimmed by 7 bases and V by 0 bases; bases with no gene match: 7.

In this sample, this clone turned up many times. J is TRBJ2-7 and V is TRBV20-1; D is undetermined. Trimming pared 3 bases from V and 7 bases from J, leaving 13 bases between. The CDR3 contains 12 residues. Germline CDR1 DFQATT, CDR2 SNEGSKA (reference sequence). CDR3 bases: TGCAGTGCTAGGTTCCCCGTTAAAGAGCAGTACTTC. It codes for CSARFPVKEQYF.

The genes are TRBV28 and TRBJ2-7; D unresolved. Trimming cost V 4 bases and J 6 bases, with 7 bases left between them. This CDR3 spans 11 amino acids. Looked up from germline, CDR1 is MDHEN and CDR2 is SYDVKM. The CDR3 reads CASSSHTEQYV. The DNA for the CDR3 is TGTGCCAGCAGTTCCCATACCGAGCAGTACGTC.

About this clone itself: Relative to the germline gene, one junction end is altered; a read error may explain this. The rearrangement joins TRBV7-6 to TRBJ2-1, with D perhaps TRBD1 or TRBD2 (6 bases each). Looked up from germline, CDR1 is SGHVS and CDR2 is FNYEAQ. This CDR3 is 17 amino acids long. Written as DNA, the CDR3 is TGTGCCAGCAACTTAGCTGGGGGTTGGGGGGCCGTCAATGAGCAGTTCTTC. This sequence encodes CASNLAGGWGAVNEQFF.

The table lists this clone with many counts. The chain recombines TRBV19 with TRBJ1-2; tentatively, D is TRBD1 (5 bases). Germline CDR1 is LNHDA and CDR2 is SQIVND (reference sequence). The CDR3 totals 18 residues. V dropped 4 bases and J dropped 4 bases, with 25 bases sitting between them. This CDR3 reads CASSTAGLPPSSSYGYTF. The DNA for the CDR3 is TGTGCCAGTAGTACCGCAGGGTTGCCACCATCTTCCTCCTATGGCTACACCTTC.

In its sample, this clone ranks as medium-sized (0.01 to 0.1%). The chain uses TRBV24-1 and TRBJ2-1; the match to TRBD2 covers 9 bases. CDR3 length equals 17 residues. Germline V gene data show CDR1 as KGHDR and CDR2 as SFDVKD. Trimming took 4 bases from V and 2 from J; bases not matched to a gene: 8. Written as DNA, the CDR3 is TGTGCCACCAGTGACCCCAAGCGGGAGGAGACCTACAATGAGCAGTTCTTC. It yields the protein CATSDPKREETYNEQFF.